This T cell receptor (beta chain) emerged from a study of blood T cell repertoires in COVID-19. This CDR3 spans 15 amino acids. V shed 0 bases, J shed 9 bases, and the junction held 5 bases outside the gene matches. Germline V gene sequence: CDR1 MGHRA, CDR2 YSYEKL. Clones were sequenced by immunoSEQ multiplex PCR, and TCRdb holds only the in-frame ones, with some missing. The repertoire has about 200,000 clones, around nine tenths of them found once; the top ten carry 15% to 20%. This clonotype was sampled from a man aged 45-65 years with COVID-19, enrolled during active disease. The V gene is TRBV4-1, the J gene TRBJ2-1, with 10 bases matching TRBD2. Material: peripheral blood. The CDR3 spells CASSQERTSGGEQFF. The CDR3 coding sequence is TGCGCCAGCAGCCAAGAACGGACTAGCGGAGGTGAGCAGTTCTTC.